This T cell receptor (beta chain) was obtained from a study of blood T cells in healthy people across ages. Turning to the study itself: Using template switching, researchers captured about one barcoded beta molecule for each two T cells.

For the second PCR, which ran for about 6 to 12 cycles, a sample-barcoded 5' primer and a J-beta primer mix were used. The authors tagged each cDNA molecule using a template-switch adaptor with 12 random nucleotides. Using its own MiXCR run on the 5' RACE reads, TCRdb lists one record per CDR3 protein. The table includes 700,000 to 1,000,000 distinct CDR3 sequences, approximately 48% detected once. Researchers collected around 11 milliliters of peripheral blood from every single donor. The TCR was taken from a man between 60 and 75 years old in good health. The sequenced material came from blood.

The CDR3 protein is CASSYSRQGTQPQHF. The CDR3 DNA reads as TGTGCCAGCAGTTACTCGAGACAGGGCACCCAGCCCCAGCATTTT. The V gene is TRBV6-5, the J gene TRBJ1-5; TRBD1 agrees at 7 bases. This CDR3 region has 15 residues. Germline lookup yields CDR1 MNHEY and CDR2 SVGAGI. With 0 bases clipped from V and 7 bases from J, the junction kept 6 bases outside the gene matches.